The entry below gives a single TCR beta chain sequence along with its context. This record comes from a study of technical replicates of blood from a handful of donors. Assay: immunoSEQ multiplex PCR; the TCRdb copy retains only in-frame clones and omits some. The profile shows 80,000 or so clones, almost 96% of them singletons. The sample consisted of T cells isolated from PBMCs. This TCR derives from a human donor in good health.

This CDR3 is CSVEGGYGQPQHF. CDR3 DNA: TGCAGCGTTGAAGGGGGCTATGGTCAGCCCCAGCATTTT. The chain joins TRBV29-1 to TRBJ1-5; tentative D call: TRBD1 (5 bases). The V gene lost 1 base and the J gene lost 6 bases, with 10 bases spanning the gap. Germline V gives CDR1 SQVTM, CDR2 ANQGSEA. The CDR3 is 13 amino acids.